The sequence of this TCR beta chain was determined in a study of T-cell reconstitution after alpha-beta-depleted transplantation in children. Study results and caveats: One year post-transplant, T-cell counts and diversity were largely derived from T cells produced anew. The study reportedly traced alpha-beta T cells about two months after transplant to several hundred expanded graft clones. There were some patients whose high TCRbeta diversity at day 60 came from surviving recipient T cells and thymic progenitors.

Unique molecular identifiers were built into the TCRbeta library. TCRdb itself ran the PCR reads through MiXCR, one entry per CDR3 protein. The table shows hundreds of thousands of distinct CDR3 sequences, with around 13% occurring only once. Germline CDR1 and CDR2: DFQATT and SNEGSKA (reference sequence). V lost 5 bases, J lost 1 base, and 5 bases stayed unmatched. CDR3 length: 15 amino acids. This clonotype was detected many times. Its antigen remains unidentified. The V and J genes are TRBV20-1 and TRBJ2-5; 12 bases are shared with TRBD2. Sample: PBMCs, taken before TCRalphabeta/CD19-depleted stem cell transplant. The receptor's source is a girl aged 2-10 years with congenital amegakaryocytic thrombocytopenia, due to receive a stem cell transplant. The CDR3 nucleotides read TGCAGTGCTTCCGGGACTAGCGGGTCCCAAGAGACCCAGTACTTC. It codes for CSASGTSGSQETQYF.